The present T cell receptor (beta chain) was sequenced within a study of identical twins. Points from the study as a whole: High-abundance cord blood beta clonotypes had fewer insertions; memory repertoires showed none. Conclusions rested on cross-sectional statistics rather than following the same donors.

The CDR3 runs to 12 residues. The V gene lost 4 bases and the J gene lost 2 bases, with 5 bases spanning the gap. CDR1 and CDR2 from the germline V gene are SGHRS and YFSETQ. The table lists this clonotype with many counts. The antigen is unknown. One entry per CDR3 protein results from TCRdb running MiXCR on the 5' RACE reads. This table has 300,000 or so distinct CDR3 sequences, 8.5% to 9.5% appearing once. This sample was shared with a second study, whose subject was yellow fever vaccine responses in identical twins.

The chain recombines TRBV5-1 with TRBJ2-3; D gene unclear. Sequencing used CD8+ T cells sorted from blood. The clonotype comes from a woman aged 18 to 35 in good health. CDR3 in DNA: TGCGCCAGCAGCCCTGACACAGATACGCAGTATTTT. Encoded protein: CASSPDTDTQYF.